Listed here are 3 T cell receptor beta chains from one sample, sequenced in a study of T cell changes during pregnancy in multiple sclerosis. Libraries were prepared by immunoSEQ multiplex PCR; TCRdb keeps only in-frame clonotypes and omits some of them. The sample includes around 92,000 clones, roughly 92% of them seen just once. Sample: peripheral blood, taken after pregnancy. These TCRs come from a female donor with multiple sclerosis, enrolled in a pregnancy study.

The chain has TRBV5-1 and TRBJ2-1; D is possibly TRBD2 (5 bases). CDR3 length equals 16 residues. Trimming stripped 0 bases from V and 3 bases from J, with 13 bases between. Germline values: CDR1 SGHRS, CDR2 YFSETQ. The CDR3 DNA sequence: TGCGCCAGCAGCTTGGCCGGTAGCGAGAGCTACAATGAGCAGTTCTTC. It translates to CASSLAGSESYNEQFF.

The V gene is TRBV7-6, the J gene TRBJ2-7, with 11 bases fitting TRBD2. The CDR3 spans 14 residues. The germline V gene has CDR1 SGHVS and CDR2 FNYEAQ. With V trimmed by 10 bases and J by 0 bases, 5 bases remained unmatched. The CDR3 reads CAITGLADSYEQYF. CDR3 nucleotide sequence: TGTGCCATCACGGGACTAGCGGACTCCTACGAGCAGTACTTC.

The V call is TRBV19, the J call TRBJ1-1, with D perhaps matching TRBD1 (6 bases). Germline CDR1 is LNHDA and CDR2 is SQIVND (reference sequence). The CDR3 length is 15 residues. Trimming stripped 5 bases from V and 1 base from J, with 14 bases between. The CDR3 sequence is CASSSHRDWNTEAFF. The CDR3, as DNA: TGTGCCAGTAGTTCCCACAGGGATTGGAACACTGAAGCTTTCTTT.